This T cell receptor beta chain was captured in a study of beta chain features in type 1 diabetes. Populations isolated by sorting all had purity greater than 95%. Losses at the gene ends were 2 bases for V and 3 bases for J; bases not matched to a gene: 1. CDR3 size: 14 residues. Per germline, CDR1 SGHRS and CDR2 YFSETQ. Expressed TCRB transcripts were sequenced because the entire RNA isolate underwent reverse transcription. The average read count of naive, central memory and regulatory T cell samples was around 3.8 million. TCRdb keeps only in-frame clones here, not all; method: immunoSEQ multiplex PCR. The table has about 360,000 clones, around 12% seen once. This clone was seen only once. Its target is unknown. Other DNA sequences in this sample translate to the same CDR3. The study, taken as a whole, reports: Shorter TCRB CDR3s, moderately but significantly so, marked every one of the four CD4+ subsets in Type 1 diabetes patients.

This clonotype originated in a man younger than 30 in good health. The chain couples TRBV5-1 to TRBJ2-5; 10 bases line up with TRBD2. The sample comprised naive CD4+ T cells from blood. DNA for the CDR3: TGCGCCAGCAGCTTAACTAGCGGGGAAGAGACCCAGTACTTC. Residues: CASSLTSGEETQYF.